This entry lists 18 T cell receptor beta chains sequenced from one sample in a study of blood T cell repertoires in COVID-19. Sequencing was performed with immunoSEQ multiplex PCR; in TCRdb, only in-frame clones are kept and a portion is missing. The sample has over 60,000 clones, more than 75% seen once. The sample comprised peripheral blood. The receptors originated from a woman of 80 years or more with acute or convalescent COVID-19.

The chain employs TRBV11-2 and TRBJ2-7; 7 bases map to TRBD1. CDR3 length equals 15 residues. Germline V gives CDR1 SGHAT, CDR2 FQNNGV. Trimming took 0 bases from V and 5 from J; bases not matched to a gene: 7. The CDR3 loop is CASSLDRGQINEQYF. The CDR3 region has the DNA TGTGCCAGCAGCTTAGATCGGGGACAGATCAACGAGCAGTACTTC.

The CDR3 reads CASSFTITGTLSVNEQFF. CDR3 DNA: TGTGCCAGCAGCTTCACAATAACCGGGACACTCTCGGTCAATGAGCAGTTCTTC. V usage is TRBV2 and J usage is TRBJ2-1; TRBD1 is a possible D gene (6 bases). CDR3 size: 18 residues. From germline, CDR1 is SNHLY and CDR2 FYNNEI. V lost 6 bases to trimming and J lost 6 bases, with 27 bases between them.

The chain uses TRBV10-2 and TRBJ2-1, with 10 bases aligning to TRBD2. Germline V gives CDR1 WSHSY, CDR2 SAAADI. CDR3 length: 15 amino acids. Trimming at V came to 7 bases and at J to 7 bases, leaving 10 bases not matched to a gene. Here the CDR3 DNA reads TGCGCCAGCATTTGGTTTCTAGCGGGAGCGAATGAGCAGTTCTTC. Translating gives CASIWFLAGANEQFF.

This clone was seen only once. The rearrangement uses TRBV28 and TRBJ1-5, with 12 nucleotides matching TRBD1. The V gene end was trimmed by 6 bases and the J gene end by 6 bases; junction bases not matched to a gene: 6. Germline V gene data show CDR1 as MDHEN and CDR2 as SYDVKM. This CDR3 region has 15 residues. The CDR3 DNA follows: TGTGCCAGCAGCTCAGGGACAGGGGGCTCTCAGCCCCAGCATTTT. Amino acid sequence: CASSSGTGGSQPQHF.

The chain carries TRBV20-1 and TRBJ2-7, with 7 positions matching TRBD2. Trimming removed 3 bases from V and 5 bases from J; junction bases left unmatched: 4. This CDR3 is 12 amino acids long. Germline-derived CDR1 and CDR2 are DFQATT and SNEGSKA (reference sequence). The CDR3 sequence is CSASSGRNEQYF. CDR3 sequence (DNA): TGCAGTGCTAGTTCCGGGAGGAACGAGCAGTACTTC.

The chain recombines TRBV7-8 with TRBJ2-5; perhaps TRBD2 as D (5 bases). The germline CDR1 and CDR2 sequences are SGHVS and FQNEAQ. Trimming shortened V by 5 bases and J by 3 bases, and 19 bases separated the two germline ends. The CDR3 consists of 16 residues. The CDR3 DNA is TGTGCCAGCAGCCTGGGGTCGGTCGGGGTAAAAGAGACCCAGTACTTC. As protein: CASSLGSVGVKETQYF.

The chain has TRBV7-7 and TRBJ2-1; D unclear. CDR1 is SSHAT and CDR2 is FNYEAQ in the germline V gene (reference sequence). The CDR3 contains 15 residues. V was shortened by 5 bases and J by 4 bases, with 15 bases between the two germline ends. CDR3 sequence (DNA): TGTGCCAGCAGCCCGTCGGAGATCCCTTACAATGAGCAGTTCTTC. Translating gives CASSPSEIPYNEQFF.

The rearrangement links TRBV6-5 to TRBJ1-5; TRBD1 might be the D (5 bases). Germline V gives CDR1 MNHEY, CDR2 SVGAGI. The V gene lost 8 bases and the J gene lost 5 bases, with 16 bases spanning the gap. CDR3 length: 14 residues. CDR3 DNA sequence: TGTGCCAGCGGCCGGACATGGGGCGATCAGCCCCAGCATTTT. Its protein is CASGRTWGDQPQHF.

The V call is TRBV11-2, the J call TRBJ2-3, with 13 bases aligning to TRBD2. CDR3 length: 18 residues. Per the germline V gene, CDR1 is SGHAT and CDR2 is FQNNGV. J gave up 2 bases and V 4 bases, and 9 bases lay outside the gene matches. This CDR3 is CASSSQPGLAGNTDTQYF. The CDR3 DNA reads TGTGCCAGCAGCTCACAGCCGGGACTAGCGGGAAACACAGATACGCAGTATTTT.

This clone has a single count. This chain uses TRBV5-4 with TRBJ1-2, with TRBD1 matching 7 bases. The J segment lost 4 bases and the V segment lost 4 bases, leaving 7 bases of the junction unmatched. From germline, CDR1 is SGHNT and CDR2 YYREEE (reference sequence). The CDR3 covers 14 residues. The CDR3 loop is CASSPVGTAYGYTF. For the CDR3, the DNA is TGTGCCAGCAGCCCGGTGGGGACAGCCTATGGCTACACCTTC.

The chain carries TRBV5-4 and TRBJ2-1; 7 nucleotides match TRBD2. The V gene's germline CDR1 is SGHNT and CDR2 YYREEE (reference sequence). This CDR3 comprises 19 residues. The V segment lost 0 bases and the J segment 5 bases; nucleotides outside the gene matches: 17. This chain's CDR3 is CASSLELWGSGKLDNEQFF. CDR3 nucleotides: TGTGCCAGCAGCTTGGAGCTGTGGGGAAGCGGGAAGCTGGACAATGAGCAGTTCTTC.

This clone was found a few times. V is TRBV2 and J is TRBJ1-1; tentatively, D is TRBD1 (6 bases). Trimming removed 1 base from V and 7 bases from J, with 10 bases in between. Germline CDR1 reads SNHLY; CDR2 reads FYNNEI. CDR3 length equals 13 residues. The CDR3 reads CASSEVGASEAFF. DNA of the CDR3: TGTGCCAGCAGTGAAGTGGGGGCAAGTGAAGCTTTCTTT.

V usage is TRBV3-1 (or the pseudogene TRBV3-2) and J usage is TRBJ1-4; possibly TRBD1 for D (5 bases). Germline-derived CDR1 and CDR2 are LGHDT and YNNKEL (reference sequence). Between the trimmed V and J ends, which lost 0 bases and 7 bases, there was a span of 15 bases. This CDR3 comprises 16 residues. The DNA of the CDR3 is TGTGCCAGCAGCCAAGATTGGCCAGGGTTGGGTGAAAAACTGTTTTTT. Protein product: CASSQDWPGLGEKLFF.

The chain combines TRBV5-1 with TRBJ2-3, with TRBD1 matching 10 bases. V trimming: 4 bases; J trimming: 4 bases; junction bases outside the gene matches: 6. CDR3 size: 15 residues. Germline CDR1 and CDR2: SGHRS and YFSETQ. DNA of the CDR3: TGCGCCAGCAGCATTGGGGGACAGGGGTCAGATACGCAGTATTTT. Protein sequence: CASSIGGQGSDTQYF.

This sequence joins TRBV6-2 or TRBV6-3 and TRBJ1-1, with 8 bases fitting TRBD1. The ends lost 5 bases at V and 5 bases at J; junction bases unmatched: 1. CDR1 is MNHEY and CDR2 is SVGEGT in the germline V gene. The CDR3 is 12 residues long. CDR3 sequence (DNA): TGTGCCAGCAGTCAGGGGGCAACTGAAGCTTTCTTT. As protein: CASSQGATEAFF.

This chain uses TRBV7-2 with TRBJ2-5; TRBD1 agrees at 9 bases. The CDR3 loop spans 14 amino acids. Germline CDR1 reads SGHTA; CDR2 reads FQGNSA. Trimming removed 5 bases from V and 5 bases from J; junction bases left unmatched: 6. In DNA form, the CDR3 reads TGTGCCAGCAGCACGGGACAGGGACAGGAGACCCAGTACTTC. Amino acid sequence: CASSTGQGQETQYF.

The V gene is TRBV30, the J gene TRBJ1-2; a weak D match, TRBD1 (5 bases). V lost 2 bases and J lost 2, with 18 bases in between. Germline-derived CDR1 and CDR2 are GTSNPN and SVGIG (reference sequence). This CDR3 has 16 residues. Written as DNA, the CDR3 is TGTGCCTGGAGTAGGGCAGGACAAGCCCTAAACTATGGCTACACCTTC. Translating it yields CAWSRAGQALNYGYTF.

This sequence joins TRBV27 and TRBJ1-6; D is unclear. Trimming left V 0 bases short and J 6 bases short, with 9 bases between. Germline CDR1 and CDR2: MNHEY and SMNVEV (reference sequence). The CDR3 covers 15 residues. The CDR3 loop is CASSLSGSLNSPLHF. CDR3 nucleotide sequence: TGTGCCAGCAGTTTATCCGGGAGTCTTAATTCACCCCTCCACTTT.